Presented here are 27 T cell receptor beta chains from one specimen sequenced in a study of blood T cells in healthy people across ages. Using a J-beta primer mix together with a sample-barcoded 5' primer, a second PCR was run for about 6 to 11 cycles. A single record per CDR3 protein comes from TCRdb applying MiXCR to the 5' RACE reads. The repertoire consists of about 510,000 distinct CDR3 sequences, with roughly a quarter occurring once and the leading ten covering over 3.5%. These records were also assigned to another study, of T cells of mothers and their children.

Sequenced material: blood. The receptor set was obtained from a boy aged 2 to 10 in good health.

This clonotype was counted at least ten times. The chain links TRBV6-1 to TRBJ1-4, with a tentative D call TRBD1 (5 bases). Germline values: CDR1 MNHNS, CDR2 SASEGT. The ends were cut back, 3 bases at V and 1 base at J, with 9 bases in the middle. The CDR3 sequence is 15 residues long. The CDR3 loop is CASSDGAGTNEKLFF. In DNA form, the CDR3 reads TGTGCCAGCAGTGACGGGGCGGGAACTAATGAAAAACTGTTTTTT.

This clonotype was seen at least ten times. The rearrangement joins TRBV7-8 to TRBJ2-1; 9 bases match TRBD1. The V gene's germline CDR1 is SGHVS and CDR2 FQNEAQ. This CDR3 is built from 16 residues. The junction had 7 bases not matched to a gene; V was cut back by 5 bases and J by 2 bases. The CDR3 bases are TGTGCCAGCAGCCCACTGGGACAGGGCCCCTACAATGAGCAGTTCTTC. Translated, it gives CASSPLGQGPYNEQFF.

CDR3 sequence (DNA): TGTGCCAGCACCCGAAGGGACAGCAGCTCCTACGAGCAGTACTTC. Protein: CASTRRDSSSYEQYF. The V and J genes are TRBV6-5 and TRBJ2-7; 7 bases are a match to TRBD1. With V trimmed by 7 bases and J by 0 bases, 9 bases remained unmatched. The CDR3 loop spans 15 amino acids. Germline V gives CDR1 MNHEY, CDR2 SVGAGI.

This clonotype was detected only a few times. This chain joins TRBV29-1 and TRBJ2-7; 8 bases agree with TRBD1. Germline CDR1 SQVTM, CDR2 ANQGSEA. Trimming took 7 bases from V and 5 from J; bases not matched to a gene: 4. The CDR3 extends over 11 amino acids. CDR3 sequence reads: CSGSGGDEQYF. CDR3 nucleotide sequence: TGCAGCGGATCAGGGGGCGACGAGCAGTACTTC.

The chain carries TRBV11-2 and TRBJ2-1; D remains ambiguous. The CDR3 runs to 16 residues. The V gene's germline CDR1 is SGHAT and CDR2 FQNNGV. The V gene lost 6 bases and the J gene lost 0 bases, with 15 bases spanning the gap. In DNA, the CDR3 is TGTGCCAGCAGTTATGGTGACCGGAGCTCCTACAATGAGCAGTTCTTC. Translation gives CASSYGDRSSYNEQFF. The full variable domain, rest sourced from reference TRBV11-2 and TRBJ2-1, is EAGVAQSPRYKIIEKRQSVAFWCNPISGHATLYWYQQILGQGPKLLIQFQNNGVVDDSQLPKDRFSAERLKGVDSTLKIQPAKLEDSAVYLCASSYGDRSSYNEQFFGPGTRLTVL.

This clonotype appeared a few times. The rearrangement joins TRBV6-1 to TRBJ2-2, with 8 bases lining up with TRBD1. Trimming cost V 4 bases and J 6 bases; bases outside gene matches: 7. The CDR3 sequence is 15 residues long. In germline, CDR1 is MNHNS, CDR2 SASEGT. The CDR3 DNA reads as TGTGCCAGCAGTGGCTCACAGGGGGAAGCCGGGGAGCTGTTTTTT. Protein sequence: CASSGSQGEAGELFF.

The chain couples TRBV18 to TRBJ1-2, with TRBD1 identical over 7 bases. This CDR3 comprises 15 residues. Losses at the gene ends were 2 bases for V and 4 bases for J; bases not matched to a gene: 7. The V gene's germline CDR1 is KGHSH and CDR2 LQKENI. The CDR3 DNA sequence: TGTGCCAGCTCACCAGAGGACAGGTCGTTCTATGGCTACACCTTC. Amino acids: CASSPEDRSFYGYTF.

The J gene is TRBJ2-7, the V gene TRBV7-8, with a weak D call TRBD1 (6 bases). The CDR3 extends over 16 amino acids. V shed 5 bases and J shed 10 bases, with 27 bases lying between them. Germline V gene sequence: CDR1 SGHVS, CDR2 FQNEAQ. CDR3 in DNA: TGTGCCAGCAGCCTAAACCGGGACACGGAACGGGGCGGACAGTACTTC. It translates to CASSLNRDTERGGQYF.

This chain links TRBV5-5 with TRBJ2-3; D remains ambiguous. CDR3 size: 15 residues. Germline assignment: CDR1 SGHKS and CDR2 YYEKEE (reference sequence). V was trimmed by 0 bases and J by 3 bases, leaving 11 bases between them. Written as DNA, the CDR3 is TGTGCCAGCAGCTTGGCGGCAGCATTTACAGATACGCAGTATTTT. Translation gives CASSLAAAFTDTQYF.

The chain couples TRBV7-8 to TRBJ2-5; no clear D. The last part of the DNA fits TRBJ2-1 better; the J call may be wrong. Germline V gene sequence: CDR1 SGHVS, CDR2 FQNEAQ. This CDR3 region has 16 residues. The CDR3 protein is CASSPQFRRLNNEQFF. The CDR3 bases are TGTGCCAGCAGCCCGCAGTTTAGGCGGTTGAACAATGAGCAGTTCTTC.

The chain is built from TRBV3-1 and TRBJ2-7; 10 bases match TRBD2. CDR3 length: 16 amino acids. Germline loops: CDR1 LGHDT, CDR2 YNNKEL (reference sequence). Germline trimming cut 0 bases from V and 3 bases from J; bases unmatched to any gene: 5. The CDR3 loop is CASSQDPASGGYEQYF. In DNA form, the CDR3 reads TGTGCCAGCAGCCAAGATCCGGCTAGCGGGGGCTACGAGCAGTACTTC.

This chain links TRBV25-1 with TRBJ1-5, with D unclear. The CDR3 covers 13 residues. Germline V lookup: CDR1 MGHDK, CDR2 SYGVNS. Trimming shortened V by 6 bases and J by 6 bases, and 12 bases separated the two germline ends. The chain's CDR3 is CASSAADAQPQHF. CDR3 DNA: TGTGCCAGCAGCGCCGCCGATGCTCAGCCCCAGCATTTT.

The chain employs TRBV4-3 and TRBJ2-1; the match to TRBD2 covers 8 bases. The CDR3 is 17 residues long. V trimming: 1 base; J trimming: 0 bases; junction bases outside the gene matches: 5. The germline V gene encodes CDR1 LGHNA and CDR2 YSLEER. The CDR3: CASSQVGGTSSYNEQFF. As DNA, the CDR3 is TGCGCCAGCAGCCAAGTGGGGGGGACTAGCTCCTACAATGAGCAGTTCTTC.

The chain has TRBV4-1 and TRBJ1-2, with D perhaps matching TRBD1 (5 bases). Trimming shortened V by 3 bases and J by 8 bases, and 13 bases separated the two germline ends. CDR1 and CDR2 from the germline V gene are MGHRA and YSYEKL. This CDR3 has 13 amino acids. The CDR3 region has the DNA TGCGCCAGCAGCCACGCCGGGACGGGAGGCTACACCTTC. This sequence encodes CASSHAGTGGYTF.

Many counts were recorded for this clonotype. As DNA, the CDR3 is TGCGCCAGCAGCCAACCCGGTGGCGCCATCTCCGAGCAGTACTTC. Protein: CASSQPGGAISEQYF. The rearrangement uses TRBV4-3 and TRBJ2-7, with D unclear. Trimming took off 2 bases at V and 6 bases at J, with 17 bases between the two ends. The CDR3 loop spans 15 amino acids. Germline V gene lookup returns CDR1 LGHNA and CDR2 YSLEER.

This clonotype has a count of ten or more. This chain joins TRBV5-1 and TRBJ1-2, with 10 nucleotides matching TRBD1. The CDR3 extends over 13 amino acids. Germline CDR1 SGHRS, CDR2 YFSETQ. Losses at the gene ends were 3 bases for V and 8 bases for J; bases not matched to a gene: 4. CDR3 sequence reads: CASSSGTGDGYTF. The DNA for the CDR3 is TGCGCCAGCAGCTCCGGGACAGGGGACGGCTACACCTTC.

This clonotype was counted between two and nine times. The rearrangement uses TRBV28 and TRBJ1-4; no clear D. Germline V lookup: CDR1 MDHEN, CDR2 SYDVKM. Trimming left V 4 bases short and J 4 bases short, with 13 bases between. This CDR3 has 15 amino acids. The CDR3 DNA is TGTGCCAGCAGTTCCTCGCCCGGTAGTAATGAAAAACTGTTTTTT. As protein: CASSSSPGSNEKLFF. Full variable domain (missing parts from reference TRBV28 and TRBJ1-4): DVKVTQSSRYLVKRTGEKVFLECVQDMDHENMFWYRQDPGLGLRLIYFSYDVKMKEKGDIPEGYSVSREKKERFSLILESASTNQTSMYLCASSSSPGSNEKLFFGSGTQLSVL.

The chain links TRBV11-2 to TRBJ1-1; tentatively, D is TRBD1 (6 bases). V was shortened by 3 bases and J by 3 bases, with 11 bases between the two germline ends. Germline CDR1 reads SGHAT; CDR2 reads FQNNGV. This CDR3 spans 14 amino acids. The CDR3 DNA follows: TGTGCCAGCAGCTTCTTGGACAGTTACACTGAAGCTTTCTTT. It specifies CASSFLDSYTEAFF.

V and J are TRBV6-6 and TRBJ1-4; 9 nucleotides agree with TRBD1. This CDR3 region has 18 residues. From germline, CDR1 is MNHNY and CDR2 SVGAGI (reference sequence). The ends lost 5 bases at V and 8 bases at J; junction bases unmatched: 18. The DNA of the CDR3 is TGTGCCAGCAGTCCCCGGGACAGGGTAGCCGTAGTGAACGAAAAACTGTTTTTT. It yields the protein CASSPRDRVAVVNEKLFF.

This clonotype was seen more than once but under ten times. The rearrangement joins TRBV7-2 to TRBJ2-4; no definite D call. V gave up 4 bases and J gave up 4 bases, with 14 bases separating them. The CDR3 spans 15 residues. CDR1 and CDR2 from the germline V gene are SGHTA and FQGNSA. DNA for the CDR3: TGTGCCAGCAGCTCTCCTCGAGACGGAAAAAACATTCAGTACTTC. This encodes CASSSPRDGKNIQYF.

This clonotype was seen repeatedly, ten times or more. The chain links TRBV9 to TRBJ2-2, with D unclear. Trimming cost V 4 bases and J 1 base, with 14 bases left between them. Germline CDR1 and CDR2: SGDLS and YYNGEE. The CDR3 spans 16 residues. CDR3 residues: CASSLGQDENTGELFF. Written as DNA, the CDR3 is TGTGCCAGCAGCCTAGGTCAGGACGAGAACACCGGGGAGCTGTTTTTT.

V is TRBV7-8 and J is TRBJ2-7; D call uncertain. CDR1 and CDR2 from the germline V gene are SGHVS and FQNEAQ. CDR3 length: 13 residues. The V gene lost 1 base and the J gene lost 3 bases, with 7 bases spanning the gap. The CDR3 bases are TGTGCCAGCAGCTTAGAGGCCCGCTACGAGCAGTACTTC. Its protein is CASSLEARYEQYF.

The chain uses TRBV12-5 and TRBJ1-2; 10 nucleotides line up with TRBD1. Trimming at V came to 0 bases and at J to 7 bases, leaving 2 bases not matched to a gene. The CDR3 sequence is 14 residues long. Germline CDR1 LGHNT, CDR2 FRNRAP. This chain's CDR3 is CASGLVGTGVGYTF. The CDR3 DNA reads TGTGCTAGTGGTTTGGTAGGGACAGGGGTTGGCTACACCTTC.

This clonotype was seen ten or more times. This chain uses TRBV4-2 with TRBJ2-5; the D is unclear. The length of the CDR3 is 14 residues. The V gene's germline CDR1 is LGHNA and CDR2 YNFKEQ. V lost 1 base, J lost 0 bases, and 6 bases lay in between. CDR3 protein: CASSQVKDQETQYF. The CDR3 nucleotides read TGTGCCAGCAGCCAAGTGAAGGACCAAGAGACCCAGTACTTC.

This clonotype has a handful of counts. J is TRBJ2-5 and V is TRBV7-8, with TRBD2 as a possible D gene (6 bases). V gave up 5 bases and J gave up 1 base, with 14 bases separating them. CDR1 and CDR2 from the germline V gene are SGHVS and FQNEAQ. The CDR3 consists of 15 residues. The CDR3 sequence: CASSPTRNRQETQYF. The CDR3 bases are TGTGCCAGCAGCCCGACTAGAAACCGCCAAGAGACCCAGTACTTC.

CDR3 region: CASSLLRQGKRDTQYF. CDR3 nucleotide sequence: TGTGCCAGCTCACTACTAAGACAGGGGAAGAGAGATACGCAGTATTTT. The chain combines TRBV18 with TRBJ2-3; TRBD1 matches 8 bases. Trimming cost V 4 bases and J 5 bases; bases outside gene matches: 11. Germline V lookup: CDR1 KGHSH, CDR2 LQKENI. This CDR3 has 16 residues.

This sequence joins TRBV5-1 and TRBJ2-3, with D tentatively TRBD2 (5 bases). The V gene's germline CDR1 is SGHRS and CDR2 YFSETQ. Deletions cut 0 bases from V and 2 bases from J, with 13 bases between. This CDR3 region has 16 residues. This CDR3 is CASSLGATGNTDTQYF. In DNA, the CDR3 is TGCGCCAGCAGCTTGGGGGCTACCGGGAACACAGATACGCAGTATTTT.